The sequence of this TCR beta chain was determined in a study of blood T cell repertoires in COVID-19. Looking at the study overall: Donors in the United States, Italy and Spain gave samples during acute or convalescent COVID-19. T cells, B-cell-depleted T cells, or PBMCs provided the cDNA or gDNA that served as material.

Under the authors' procedure: From reference gene primer amplification, estimates of nucleated cell counts were derived. TCRdb's table, derived via immunoSEQ multiplex PCR, lists solely in-frame clones and lacks some. Clonal size and the V and J genes are those of that table, whereas D and trimming came from the DNA. Of about 77,000 clones detected, 80% appear once; the ten largest clones hold more than 4%. From germline, CDR1 is SGHVS and CDR2 FQNEAQ. Trimming cost V 7 bases and J 5 bases, with 12 bases left between them. The CDR3 extends over 13 amino acids. Sample: peripheral blood. The receptor's source is a woman aged 70-85 years with acute or convalescent COVID-19. The chain links TRBV7-8 to TRBJ1-5; tentatively, D is TRBD1 (5 bases). CDR3 amino acids: CASTRDSDQPQHF. CDR3 coding DNA: TGTGCCAGCACAAGAGACAGTGATCAGCCCCAGCATTTT.